This is a list of T cell receptor beta chains from one sample in a study of molecular identifiers for immune sequencing clone quantification. TCRdb used MiXCR to reprocess the PCR reads, holding one entry per CDR3 protein. Of under 85,000 distinct CDR3 sequences detected, less than 20% appear once; the ten largest clones hold 1.3% to 1.5%. The sample taken for sequencing was naive CD8+ T cells from blood, with Jurkat cell RNA spiked in. The receptors were sampled from a human donor in good health. Some libraries in this study had Jurkat cell RNA spiked in. The CDR3 runs from the conserved cysteine through the conserved F or W. D genes are given only for firm matches. Expanded clones get a size class; other rows say once, few or many, or leave the size out.

NA 15 TRBJ2-1 NA TRBV4-2 CASSQDAGEDNEQFF TGTGCCAGCAGCCAAGATGCAGGGGAGGACAATGAGCAGTTCTTC
many 11 TRBJ2-2 NA TRBV10-3 CASYGSGELFF TGTGCCAGCTACGGGTCCGGGGAGCTGTTTTTT
NA 14 TRBJ2-1 NA TRBV20-1 CSARRGGSYNEQFF TGCAGTGCTAGAAGGGGAGGCTCCTACAATGAGCAGTTCTTC
NA 13 TRBJ1-6 NA TRBV10-3 CAIGADSSSPLHF TGTGCCATCGGAGCGGACAGTAGTTCACCCCTCCACTTT
many 16 TRBJ2-1 TRBD2 TRBV7-2 CASRSPGLAGRNEQFF TGTGCCAGCAGGAGCCCCGGGCTAGCGGGCCGCAATGAGCAGTTCTTC
many 15 TRBJ2-7 NA TRBV19 CASSMGGRGDYEQYF TGTGCCAGTAGTATGGGAGGAAGAGGGGACTACGAGCAGTACTTC
many 14 TRBJ2-2 NA TRBV10-3 CAISGQGKTGELFF TGTGCCATCAGCGGCCAGGGGAAAACCGGGGAGCTGTTTTTT
few 17 TRBJ2-3 NA TRBV9 CASSVGDRTPSTDTQYF TGCGCCAGCAGCGTAGGGGATCGGACACCCAGCACAGATACGCAGTATTTT
few 18 TRBJ2-7 TRBD2 TRBV7-6 CASSLGLAGALPAYEQYF TGTGCCAGCAGCTTAGGACTAGCGGGAGCCCTTCCTGCTTACGAGCAGTACTTC
NA 15 TRBJ2-2 NA TRBV21-1 CASSKADSRLMELFF TGTGCCAGCAGCAAAGCAGACAGTCGGCTTATGGAGCTGTTTTTT
many 14 TRBJ2-1 NA TRBV7-2 CASNSPRVKNEQFF TGTGCCAGCAACTCTCCGAGGGTGAAGAATGAGCAGTTCTTC
many 17 TRBJ2-3 NA TRBV28 CASSLYTGSTLRDTQYF TGTGCCAGCAGTTTATATACAGGGTCGACCCTCAGAGATACGCAGTATTTT
many 13 TRBJ1-5 NA TRBV28 CASSFWQTQPQHF TGTGCCAGCAGTTTCTGGCAAACACAGCCCCAGCATTTT
few 12 TRBJ2-7 TRBD1 TRBV29-1 CSVGTGAYEQYF TGCAGCGTCGGGACAGGGGCCTACGAGCAGTACTTC
NA 16 TRBJ2-7 TRBD2 TRBV27 CASSLRVSGSGYEQYF TGTGCCAGCAGTTTACGTGTTAGCGGGAGTGGGTACGAGCAGTACTTC
few 14 TRBJ1-1 NA TRBV27 CATSRTAMNTEAFF TGTGCCACCTCTCGGACAGCCATGAACACTGAAGCTTTCTTT
NA 16 TRBJ2-3 TRBD2 TRBV3-1 CASSLGLAGHTDTQYF TGTGCCAGCAGCCTGGGACTAGCGGGACACACAGATACGCAGTATTTT
NA 16 TRBJ2-7 NA TRBV19 CASSIGPGRSSYEQCF TGTGCCAGTAGTATAGGGCCGGGACGGAGCTCCTACGAGCAGTGCTTC
few 11 TRBJ2-1 NA TRBV10-2 CASSESSEQFF TGCGCCAGCAGTGAGTCGAGTGAGCAGTTCTTC
NA 17 TRBJ2-1 TRBD1 TRBV28 CASSLIFSRQGGNEQFF TGTGCCAGCAGTTTAATTTTTTCCCGACAGGGGGGCAATGAGCAGTTCTTC
many 16 TRBJ2-3 TRBD1 TRBV19 CASSMGWTGGTDTQYF TGTGCCAGTAGTATGGGGTGGACAGGGGGCACAGATACGCAGTATTTT
few 13 TRBJ2-5 NA TRBV7-3 CASSPAYQETQYF TGTGCCAGCAGTCCGGCCTACCAAGAGACCCAGTACTTC
many 13 TRBJ1-1 NA TRBV4-1 CASSQPTHTEAFF TGCGCCAGCAGTCAACCGACCCACACTGAAGCTTTCTTT
many 14 TRBJ1-2 NA TRBV7-9 CASSLDVGNYGYTF TGTGCCAGCAGCTTAGACGTAGGGAACTATGGCTACACCTTC
NA 19 TRBJ2-7 NA TRBV28 CASTTFMTENKPRSYEQYF TGTGCCAGTACAACATTCATGACAGAGAATAAGCCAAGATCCTACGAGCAGTACTTC
many 16 TRBJ2-5 NA TRBV7-2 CASSSAPDRGQETQYF TGTGCCAGCAGCTCAGCCCCGGACCGGGGGCAAGAGACCCAGTACTTC
NA 16 TRBJ2-7 NA TRBV6-5 CASSPSVAGLIYEQYF TGTGCCAGCAGCCCCTCCGTTGCGGGTTTGATCTACGAGCAGTACTTC
many 14 TRBJ1-5 NA TRBV19 CASSPLGGGQPQHF TGTGCCAGTAGTCCCTTAGGAGGGGGTCAGCCCCAGCATTTT
many 13 TRBJ1-1 NA TRBV9 CASSVGPYTEAFF TGTGCCAGCAGCGTAGGTCCGTACACTGAAGCTTTCTTT
many 14 TRBJ1-5 NA TRBV30 CAWKEAGIHQPQHF TGTGCCTGGAAGGAGGCGGGGATCCATCAGCCCCAGCATTTT
many 15 TRBJ2-5 TRBD1 TRBV10-3 CAISESAGGPGFPYF TGTGCCATCAGTGAGTCGGCAGGGGGCCCAGGGTTCCCCTACTTC
many 17 TRBJ1-4 NA TRBV23-1 CASTRKRGTATNEKLFF TGCGCCAGCACCCGGAAAAGGGGGACTGCAACTAATGAAAAACTGTTTTTT
NA 16 TRBJ2-6 TRBD2 TRBV5-4 CAGGGREGKSANVLTF TGTGCCGGGGGAGGCAGGGAGGGTAAGAGTGCCAACGTCCTGACTTTC
many 15 TRBJ2-3 TRBD2 TRBV12-3/TRBV12-4 CASSPLAGGTDTQYF TGTGCCAGCAGTCCGTTAGCGGGAGGGACAGATACGCAGTATTTT
many 17 TRBJ2-3 NA TRBV21-1 CASSKAGVSGRIDTQYF TGTGCCAGCAGCAAAGCCGGAGTTAGCGGGAGAATTGATACGCAGTATTTT
many 13 TRBJ2-5 NA TRBV20-1 CSARVLNQETQYF TGCAGTGCTAGGGTGTTAAACCAAGAGACCCAGTACTTC
NA 14 TRBJ1-5 TRBD1 TRBV19 CASSMGTGYQPQHF TGTGCCAGTAGTATGGGGACAGGGTACCAGCCCCAGCATTTT
many 14 TRBJ2-1 NA TRBV27 CASSPLTPNNEQFF TGTGCCAGCAGTCCCCTGACCCCAAACAATGAGCAGTTCTTC
many 17 TRBJ2-1 TRBD2 TRBV6-5 CASSSRRAGATYNEQFF TGTGCCAGCAGTTCCCGGCGAGCGGGAGCGACCTACAATGAGCAGTTCTTC
many 15 TRBJ2-7 TRBD1 TRBV5-1 CASSWTGEEAYEQYF TGCGCCAGCAGCTGGACAGGGGAGGAAGCATACGAGCAGTACTTC
many 15 TRBJ2-7 TRBD1 TRBV4-1 CASSQGPTGDYEQYF TGCGCCAGCAGCCAAGGTCCGACAGGGGATTACGAGCAGTACTTC
many 13 TRBJ2-2 NA TRBV20-1 CSARGLHTGELFF TGCAGTGCTAGGGGTCTTCACACCGGGGAGCTGTTTTTT
many 16 TRBJ2-7 TRBD2 TRBV27 CASSIVGGDVDHEQYF TGTGCCAGCAGTATAGTTGGGGGGGACGTCGACCACGAGCAGTACTTC
many 19 TRBJ2-2 NA TRBV19 CASSPPLRRGGNSKGELFF TGTGCCAGTAGTCCCCCTTTGCGGAGGGGGGGGAACTCAAAGGGGGAGCTGTTTTTT
many 12 TRBJ2-7 NA TRBV7-2 CASSPLTYEQYF TGTGCCAGCAGCCCCCTCACCTACGAGCAGTACTTC
many 13 TRBJ2-5 TRBD1 TRBV5-5 CASRTGTEETQYF TGTGCCAGCAGGACCGGGACAGAAGAGACCCAGTACTTC
many 12 TRBJ2-7 NA TRBV29-1 CSVVGELGEQYF TGCAGCGTTGTTGGGGAGTTGGGCGAGCAGTACTTC
once 14 TRBJ1-5 NA TRBV27 CASSFSDFPDTQHF TGTGCCAGCAGTTTCTCGGACTTCCCAGATACGCAGCATTTT
many 15 TRBJ2-7 NA TRBV7-6 CASSLARASTYEQYF TGTGCCAGCAGCTTAGCCCGGGCCAGCACCTACGAGCAGTACTTC